This T cell receptor beta chain appears in the sequencing data of a study of T cell repertoires in cytomegalovirus infection (dated by TCRdb to about 2019). Turning to the overall study: Because public TCR beta signatures pointed to carriage of CMV infection together with the matching HLA type, the HLA type of each donor mattered for the analysis. Summary of the overall study and its limitations: Cumulative frequency of public TCR beta family members discriminated carriers of CMV infection plus the relevant HLA type in this cohort and an independent 352-donor cohort. The ex vivo response was dominated by HLA-C-restricted CMV-specific TCR beta clonotypes, which also provided the single most frequent clonotype in two of eight donors.

Sequencing instrument: Illumina HiSeq 1500. The raw public reads went through TCRdb reprocessing: fastp at Q25, MiXCR clone calling, in-frame beta chains kept. Each CDR3 protein gets just one entry, which takes the most common genes and DNA from the rows behind it. For this sample there are more than 200,000 distinct CDR3 sequences; approximately 10% appear just once. Over 13% of the sample comes from the top ten. From a lookup of the germline V gene, CDR1 and CDR2 are SGHTA and FQGNSA. Trimming takes 4 bases from V and 5 bases from J, and the germline ends sit 15 bases apart. The CDR3 numbers 15 residues from cysteine through phenylalanine. Only the CDR3 DNA is retained, 45 bases long and in frame from the first base. This clonotype was observed at least ten times. Its recognized antigen is unknown. No much larger clonotype is one base removed from it; base qualities were not supplied.

The chain joins TRBV7-2 to TRBJ2-1; the D gene is possibly TRBD1, with 5 bases matching. Input material: PBMCs. The source of this sequence is a human donor in good health (CMV status not recorded). Some clones in this sample may be carry-over from other donors' samples. The DNA is as follows: TGTGCCAGCAGCTCTCACGAAGACAGCAACAATGAGCAGTTCTTC. The encoded protein is CASSSHEDSNNEQFF.